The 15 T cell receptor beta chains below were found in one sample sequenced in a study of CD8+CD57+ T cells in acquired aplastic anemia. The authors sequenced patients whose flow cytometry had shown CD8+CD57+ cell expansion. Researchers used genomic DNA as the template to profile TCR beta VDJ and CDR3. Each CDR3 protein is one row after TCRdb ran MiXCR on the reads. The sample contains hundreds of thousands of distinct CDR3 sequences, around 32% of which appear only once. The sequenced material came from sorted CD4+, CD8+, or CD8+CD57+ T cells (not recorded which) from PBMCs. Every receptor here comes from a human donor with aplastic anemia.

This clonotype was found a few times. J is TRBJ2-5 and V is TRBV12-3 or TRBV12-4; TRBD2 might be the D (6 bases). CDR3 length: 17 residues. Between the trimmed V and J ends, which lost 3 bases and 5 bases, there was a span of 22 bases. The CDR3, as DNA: TGTGCCAGCAGTTTTGGTTCTTGGTTCGGGACTGACGAGACCCAGTACTTC. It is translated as CASSFGSWFGTDETQYF.

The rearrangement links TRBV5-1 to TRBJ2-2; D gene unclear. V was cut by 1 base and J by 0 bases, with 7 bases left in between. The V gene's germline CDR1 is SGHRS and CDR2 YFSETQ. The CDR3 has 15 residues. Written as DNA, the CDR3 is TGCGCCAGCAGCTTGTACGGTTCGAACACCGGGGAGCTGTTTTTT. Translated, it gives CASSLYGSNTGELFF.

The CDR3 reads CATSDSGVVEKLFF. The CDR3 region has the DNA TGTGCCACCAGTGATTCCGGGGTGGTTGAAAAACTGTTTTTT. This sequence joins TRBV24-1 and TRBJ1-4; D is undetermined. V was pared by 2 bases and J by 7 bases, with 10 bases between. The germline gives CDR1 KGHDR, CDR2 SFDVKD. The CDR3 extends over 14 amino acids.

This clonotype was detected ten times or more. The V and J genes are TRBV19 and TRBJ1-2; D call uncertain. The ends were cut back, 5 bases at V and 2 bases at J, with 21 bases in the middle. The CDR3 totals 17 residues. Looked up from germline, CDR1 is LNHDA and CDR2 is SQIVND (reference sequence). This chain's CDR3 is CASSSSPPGSRNYGYTF. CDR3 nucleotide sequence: TGTGCCAGTAGTTCATCCCCCCCGGGGTCGCGGAACTATGGCTACACCTTC. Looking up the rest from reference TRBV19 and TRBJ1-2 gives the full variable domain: DGGITQSPKYLFRKEGQNVTLSCEQNLNHDAMYWYRQDPGQGLRLIYYSQIVNDFQKGDIAEGYSVSREKKESFPLTVTSAQKNPTAFYLCASSSSPPGSRNYGYTFGSGTRLTVV.

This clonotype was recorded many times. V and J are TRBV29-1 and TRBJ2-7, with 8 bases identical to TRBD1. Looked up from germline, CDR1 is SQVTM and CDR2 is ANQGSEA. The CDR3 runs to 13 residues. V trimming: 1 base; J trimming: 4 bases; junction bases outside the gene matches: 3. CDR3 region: CSVEGTGTYEQYF. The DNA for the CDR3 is TGCAGCGTTGAAGGGACAGGGACGTACGAGCAGTACTTC.

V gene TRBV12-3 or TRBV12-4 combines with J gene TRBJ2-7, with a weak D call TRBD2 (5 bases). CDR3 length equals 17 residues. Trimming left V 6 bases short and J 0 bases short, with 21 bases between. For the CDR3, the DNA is TGTGCCAGCAGAGTCACTCGTACAACGGGGAGCTCCTACGAGCAGTACTTC. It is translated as CASRVTRTTGSSYEQYF.

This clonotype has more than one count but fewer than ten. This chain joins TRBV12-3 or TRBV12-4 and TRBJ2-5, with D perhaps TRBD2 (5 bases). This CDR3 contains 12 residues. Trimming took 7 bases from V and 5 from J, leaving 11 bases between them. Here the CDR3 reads CASTDSGETQYF. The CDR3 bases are TGTGCCAGCACTGACTCGGGGGAGACCCAGTACTTC.

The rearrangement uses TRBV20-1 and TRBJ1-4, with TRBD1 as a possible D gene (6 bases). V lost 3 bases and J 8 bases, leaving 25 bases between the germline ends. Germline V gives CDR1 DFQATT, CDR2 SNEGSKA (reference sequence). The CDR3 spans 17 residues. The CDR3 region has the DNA TGCAGTGCTAGTTATCGTAGGGGGGATTCGGCGCGGGAAAAACTGTTTTTT. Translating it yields CSASYRRGDSAREKLFF.

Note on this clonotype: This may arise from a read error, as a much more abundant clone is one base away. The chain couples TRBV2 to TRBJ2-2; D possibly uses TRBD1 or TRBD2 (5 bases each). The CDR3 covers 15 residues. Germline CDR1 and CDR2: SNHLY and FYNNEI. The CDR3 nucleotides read TGTGCCAGCAGTGAACAGGGAACGAACACCGGGGAGCTGCTTTTT. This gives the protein CASSEQGTNTGELLF.

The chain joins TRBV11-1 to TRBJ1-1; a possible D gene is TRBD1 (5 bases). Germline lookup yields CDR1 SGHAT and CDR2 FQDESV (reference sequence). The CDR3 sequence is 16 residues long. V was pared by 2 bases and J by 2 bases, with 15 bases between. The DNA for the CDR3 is TGTGCCAGCAGCTTACCCCTCCGGGGACCCAACACTGAAGCTTTCTTT. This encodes CASSLPLRGPNTEAFF.

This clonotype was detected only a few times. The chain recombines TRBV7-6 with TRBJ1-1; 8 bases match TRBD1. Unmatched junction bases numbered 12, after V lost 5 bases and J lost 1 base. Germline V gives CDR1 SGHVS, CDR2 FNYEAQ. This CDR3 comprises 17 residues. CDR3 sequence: CASSPLVDRAANTEAFF. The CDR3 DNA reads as TGTGCCAGCAGCCCATTGGTGGACAGGGCGGCGAACACTGAAGCTTTCTTT.

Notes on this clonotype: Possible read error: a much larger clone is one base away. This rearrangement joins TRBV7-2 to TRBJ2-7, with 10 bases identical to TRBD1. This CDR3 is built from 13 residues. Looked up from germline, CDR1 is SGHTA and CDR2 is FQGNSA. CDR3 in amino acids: CATTGDRGGRQHF. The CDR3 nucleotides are TGTGCCACTACGGGGGACAGGGGAGGAAGGCAGCACTTC. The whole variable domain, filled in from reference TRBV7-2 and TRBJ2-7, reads GAGVSQSPSNKVTEKGKDVELRCDPISGHTALYWYRQSLGQGLEFLIYFQGNSAPDKSGLPSDRFSAERTGGSVSTLTIQRTQQEDSAVYLCATTGDRGGRQHFGPGTRLTVT.

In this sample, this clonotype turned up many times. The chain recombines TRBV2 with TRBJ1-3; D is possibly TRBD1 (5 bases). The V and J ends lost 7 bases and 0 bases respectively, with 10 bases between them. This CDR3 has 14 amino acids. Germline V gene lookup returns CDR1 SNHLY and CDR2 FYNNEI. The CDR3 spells CASNTGSSGNTIYF. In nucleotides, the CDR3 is TGTGCCAGCAACACAGGAAGCTCTGGAAACACCATATATTTT.

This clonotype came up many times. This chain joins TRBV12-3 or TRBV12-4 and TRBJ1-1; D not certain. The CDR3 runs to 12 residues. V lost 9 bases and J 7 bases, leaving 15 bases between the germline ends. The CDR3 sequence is CASRVREGEAFF. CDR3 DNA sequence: TGTGCCAGTAGGGTGAGGGAGGGTGAAGCTTTCTTT.

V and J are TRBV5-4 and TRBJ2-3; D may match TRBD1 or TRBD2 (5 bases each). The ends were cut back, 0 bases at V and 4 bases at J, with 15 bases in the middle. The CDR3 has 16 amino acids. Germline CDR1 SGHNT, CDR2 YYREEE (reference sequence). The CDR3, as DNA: TGTGCCAGCAGCTTGGGGGGGAGTAGAACCTCAGATACGCAGTATTTT. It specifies CASSLGGSRTSDTQYF. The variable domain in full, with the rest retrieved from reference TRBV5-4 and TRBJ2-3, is ETGVTQSPTHLIKTRGQQVTLRCSSQSGHNTVSWYQQALGQGPQFIFQYYREEENGRGNFPPRFSGLQFPNYSSELNVNALELDDSALYLCASSLGGSRTSDTQYFGPGTRLTVL.